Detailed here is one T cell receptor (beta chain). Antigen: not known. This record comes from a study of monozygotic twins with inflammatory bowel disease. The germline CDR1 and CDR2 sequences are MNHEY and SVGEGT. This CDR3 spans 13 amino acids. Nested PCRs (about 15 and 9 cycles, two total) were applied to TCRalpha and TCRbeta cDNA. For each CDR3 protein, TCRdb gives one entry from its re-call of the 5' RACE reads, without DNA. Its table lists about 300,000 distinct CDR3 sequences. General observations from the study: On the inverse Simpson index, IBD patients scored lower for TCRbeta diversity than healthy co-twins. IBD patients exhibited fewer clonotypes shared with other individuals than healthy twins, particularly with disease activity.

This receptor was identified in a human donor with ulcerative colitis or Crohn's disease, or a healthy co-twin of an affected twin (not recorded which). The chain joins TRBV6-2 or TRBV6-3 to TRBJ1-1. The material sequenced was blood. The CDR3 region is CASTRSENTEAFF.